The next 31 T cell receptor beta chains were all read from a single sample in a study of blood T cell repertoires in COVID-19. Repertoires were generated with immunoSEQ multiplex PCR, while TCRdb's copy carries only in-frame clones and drops some. The profile shows 200,000 to 300,000 clones, roughly 86% of them singletons. What was sequenced was PBMCs or T cells enriched from blood (not recorded which). Every receptor here comes from a woman in her forties or fifties who had recovered from COVID-19.

This chain links TRBV7-6 with TRBJ1-2, with 8 positions matching TRBD1. Germline loops: CDR1 SGHVS, CDR2 FNYEAQ. The CDR3 loop spans 15 amino acids. Germline trimming cut 5 bases from V and 0 bases from J; bases unmatched to any gene: 5. CDR3 residues: CASSARTGTNYGYTF. CDR3 sequence (DNA): TGTGCCAGCAGCGCGCGGACAGGGACTAACTATGGCTACACCTTC.

The chain recombines TRBV27 with TRBJ2-5; 7 bases match TRBD1. V trimming: 2 bases; J trimming: 0 bases; junction bases outside the gene matches: 0. Germline CDR1 MNHEY, CDR2 SMNVEV (reference sequence). This CDR3 has 14 residues. CDR3 DNA sequence: TGTGCCAGCAGTTTAGGGACAGACCAAGAGACCCAGTACTTC. As protein: CASSLGTDQETQYF.

This sequence joins TRBV5-8 and TRBJ2-2; weak D call: TRBD2 (5 bases). V was trimmed by 3 bases and J by 6 bases, leaving 12 bases between them. Germline lookup yields CDR1 SGHTS and CDR2 YDEGEE. The CDR3 contains 14 residues. The CDR3 DNA is TGTGCCAGCAGCTCGCGAGGGCCCGCCGGGGAGCTGTTTTTT. Protein sequence: CASSSRGPAGELFF.

The V gene is TRBV2, the J gene TRBJ2-3; D gene uncertain. Trimming took off 5 bases at V and 1 base at J, with 4 bases between the two ends. The germline CDR1 and CDR2 sequences are SNHLY and FYNNEI. The CDR3 has 12 amino acids. CDR3: CASSTGTDTQYF. The CDR3 region has the DNA TGTGCCAGCAGTACAGGCACAGATACGCAGTATTTT.

CDR3 residues: CASSLLRTGPWTTLANEQFF. CDR3 coding DNA: TGTGCCAGCAGTTTATTGAGGACAGGCCCTTGGACTACCTTGGCCAATGAGCAGTTCTTC. The chain couples TRBV27 to TRBJ2-1; D might be TRBD1 (7 bases). The CDR3 runs to 20 residues. V lost 1 base and J 6 bases, leaving 28 bases between the germline ends. The V gene's germline CDR1 is MNHEY and CDR2 SMNVEV (reference sequence).

This clone was counted a few times. The chain has TRBV15 and TRBJ1-3; D is undetermined. The CDR3 has 18 residues. Germline V lookup: CDR1 LNHNV, CDR2 YYDKDF (reference sequence). V lost 0 bases and J lost 0, with 15 bases in between. Here the CDR3 DNA reads TGTGCCACCAGCAGAGATTTGTCTACCGTTGGCTCTGGAAACACCATATATTTT. This encodes CATSRDLSTVGSGNTIYF. Supplemented by reference TRBV15 and TRBJ1-3, the full variable domain reads DAMVIQNPRYQVTQFGKPVTLSCSQTLNHNVMYWYQQKSSQAPKLLFHYYDKDFNNEADTPDNFQSRRPNTSFCFLDIRSPGLGDTAMYLCATSRDLSTVGSGNTIYFGEGSWLTVV.

This chain's CDR3 is CASSQVSSGRRYEQYF. The CDR3 DNA sequence: TGTGCCAGCAGCCAAGTCTCTTCAGGGCGTCGGTACGAGCAGTACTTC. This chain links TRBV3-1 (or the pseudogene TRBV3-2) with TRBJ2-7; perhaps TRBD1 as D (5 bases). V lost 1 base and J lost 4, with 17 bases in between. CDR1 and CDR2 from the germline V gene are LGHDT and YNNKEL (reference sequence). CDR3 length: 16 residues.

The CDR3 DNA follows: TGTGCCAGCAGCTTAACCGGGACAGCCAAAGAGACCCAGTACTTC. It encodes CASSLTGTAKETQYF. V gene TRBV5-4 combines with J gene TRBJ2-5; TRBD1 agrees at 7 bases. The length of the CDR3 is 15 residues. V lost 2 bases, J lost 3 bases, and 7 bases stayed unmatched. Germline V gives CDR1 SGHNT, CDR2 YYREEE (reference sequence). Based on the CDR3 plus reference TRBV5-4 and TRBJ2-5, the full variable domain is ETGVTQSPTHLIKTRGQQVTLRCSSQSGHNTVSWYQQALGQGPQFIFQYYREEENGRGNFPPRFSGLQFPNYSSELNVNALELDDSALYLCASSLTGTAKETQYFGPGTRLLVL.

This chain links TRBV5-6 with TRBJ2-1, with D uncertain. CDR3 length: 15 residues. CDR1 is SGHDT, CDR2 YYEEEE, per germline. V was trimmed by 4 bases and J by 8 bases, leaving 19 bases between them. The CDR3 protein is CASSVGPNPGHEQFF. The CDR3 region has the DNA TGTGCCAGCAGCGTTGGGCCCAATCCTGGCCATGAGCAGTTCTTC.

The genes are TRBV6-5 and TRBJ2-1, with TRBD1 identical over 9 bases. V was clipped by 0 bases and J by 5 bases; unmatched bases: 2. CDR3 length: 15 amino acids. Germline V lookup: CDR1 MNHEY, CDR2 SVGAGI. The CDR3, as DNA: TGTGCCAGCAGTTACTCTCGGGACAGGGACAATGAGCAGTTCTTC. Protein: CASSYSRDRDNEQFF.

This chain uses TRBV18 with TRBJ2-5, with D possibly TRBD2 on 5 matching bases. The germline V gene has CDR1 KGHSH and CDR2 LQKENI. The CDR3 sequence is 18 residues long. The V and J ends lost 1 base and 1 base respectively, with 19 bases between them. The CDR3 DNA follows: TGTGCCAGCTCACCACGGGTAACTCTAGCCGCCACCCAAGAGACCCAGTACTTC. It codes for CASSPRVTLAATQETQYF.

The chain couples TRBV24-1 to TRBJ2-7; TRBD1 is a possible D gene (5 bases). V was clipped by 7 bases and J by 0 bases, with 9 bases between them. The CDR3 totals 13 residues. Germline CDR1 is KGHDR and CDR2 is SFDVKD. DNA for the CDR3: TGTGCCACCAGACGACAGAGCTCCTACGAGCAGTACTTC. Protein product: CATRRQSSYEQYF.

The chain links TRBV13 to TRBJ2-1; D not certain. This CDR3 spans 13 amino acids. Germline assignment: CDR1 PRHDT and CDR2 FYEKMQ (reference sequence). Trimming stripped 0 bases from V and 9 bases from J, with 9 bases between. The CDR3 sequence is CASSLGPSGEQFF. CDR3 sequence (DNA): TGTGCCAGCAGCTTAGGGCCCTCCGGTGAGCAGTTCTTC.

The chain uses TRBV11-3 and TRBJ2-7; 8 bases line up with TRBD1. Germline V gene sequence: CDR1 SGHNT, CDR2 YENEEA. The CDR3 is made up of 16 amino acids. V lost 5 bases to trimming and J lost 5 bases; unmatched junction nucleotides: 14. As DNA, the CDR3 is TGTGCCAGCAGCCCCCGGGACAGGCTCCCAGGCCACGAGCAGTACTTC. Protein sequence: CASSPRDRLPGHEQYF.

The chain combines TRBV9 with TRBJ2-1, with D perhaps TRBD2 (5 bases). Germline CDR1 reads SGDLS; CDR2 reads YYNGEE. Trimming removed 3 bases at V and 5 bases at J, with 12 bases between. The CDR3 runs to 14 residues. CDR3 sequence reads: CASSARGRDNEQFF. CDR3 DNA: TGTGCCAGCAGCGCCCGGGGAAGGGACAATGAGCAGTTCTTC.

V usage is TRBV4-3 and J usage is TRBJ2-1; possibly TRBD2 for D (6 bases). The V and J ends lost 1 base and 9 bases respectively, with 10 bases between them. The CDR3 consists of 13 residues. Germline CDR1 is LGHNA and CDR2 is YSLEER. The CDR3 DNA reads TGCGCCAGCAGCCAAGGGTGGCGGGGTGAGCAGTTCTTC. Translated, it gives CASSQGWRGEQFF.

The chain couples TRBV6-5 to TRBJ2-2; 9 nucleotides agree with TRBD1. The CDR3 sequence is 16 residues long. Germline loops: CDR1 MNHEY, CDR2 SVGAGI. J gave up 4 bases and V 2 bases, and 5 bases lay outside the gene matches. For the CDR3, the DNA is TGTGCCAGCAGTTACCTCGGGACAGGGTTCACCGGGGAGCTGTTTTTT. It is translated as CASSYLGTGFTGELFF.

The chain uses TRBV19 and TRBJ1-2; D possibly corresponds to TRBD1 (5 bases). The CDR3 is 15 residues long. Trimming left V 9 bases short and J 1 base short, with 18 bases between. Germline CDR1 reads LNHDA; CDR2 reads SQIVND (reference sequence). The CDR3 sequence: CASQEQGGVNYGYTF. The CDR3 DNA sequence: TGTGCCAGCCAAGAGCAGGGAGGGGTTAACTATGGCTACACCTTC.

The chain carries TRBV7-2 and TRBJ2-7, with 9 bases identical to TRBD1. Germline CDR1 reads SGHTA; CDR2 reads FQGNSA. This CDR3 region has 15 residues. Germline trimming cut 4 bases from V and 0 bases from J; bases unmatched to any gene: 4. CDR3 DNA: TGTGCCAGCAGCTATGGGACAGGGATCTCCTACGAGCAGTACTTC. Its translation is CASSYGTGISYEQYF. Full variable domain (missing parts from reference TRBV7-2 and TRBJ2-7): GAGVSQSPSNKVTEKGKDVELRCDPISGHTALYWYRQSLGQGLEFLIYFQGNSAPDKSGLPSDRFSAERTGGSVSTLTIQRTQQEDSAVYLCASSYGTGISYEQYFGPGTRLTVT.

The V call is TRBV9, the J call TRBJ2-2; D call uncertain. Germline lookup yields CDR1 SGDLS and CDR2 YYNGEE. Between the trimmed V and J ends, which lost 1 base and 3 bases, there was a span of 7 bases. The CDR3 runs 14 residues. For the CDR3, the DNA is TGTGCCAGCAGCGTATCGCGGTACACCGGGGAGCTGTTTTTT. This sequence encodes CASSVSRYTGELFF.

The chain carries TRBV27 and TRBJ1-5; D might be TRBD1 (5 bases). Trimming pared 6 bases from V and 7 bases from J, leaving 10 bases between. CDR1 and CDR2 from the germline V gene are MNHEY and SMNVEV (reference sequence). CDR3 length: 12 residues. CDR3 loop: CASRSQGQPQHF. The CDR3 DNA reads TGTGCCAGCAGATCCCAGGGACAGCCCCAGCATTTT.

The gene calls are TRBV4-3 and TRBJ2-5; TRBD2 matches at 12 bases. CDR1 LGHNA and CDR2 YSLEER come from the germline V gene. The J segment lost 13 bases and the V segment lost 1 base, leaving 22 bases of the junction unmatched. CDR3 length: 19 amino acids. CDR3 loop: CASSQVRGLAGGPSVIRYF. Written as DNA, the CDR3 is TGCGCCAGCAGCCAAGTGAGAGGCCTAGCGGGAGGGCCCTCGGTTATTCGGTACTTC.

The chain combines TRBV18 with TRBJ1-5; D is perhaps TRBD1 (6 bases). The CDR3 covers 14 residues. V lost 1 base to trimming and J lost 5 bases, with 9 bases between them. Germline CDR1 is KGHSH and CDR2 is LQKENI. CDR3 sequence reads: CASSPQGGYQPQHF. The CDR3 coding sequence is TGTGCCAGCTCACCACAGGGGGGGTATCAGCCCCAGCATTTT.

This rearrangement joins TRBV27 to TRBJ2-1; D is undetermined. Germline CDR1 reads MNHEY; CDR2 reads SMNVEV (reference sequence). CDR3 size: 13 residues. The ends were cut back, 0 bases at V and 8 bases at J, with 8 bases in the middle. Written as DNA, the CDR3 is TGTGCCAGCAGTTTATCTTCAGGTTATGAGCAGTTCTTC. Protein sequence: CASSLSSGYEQFF.

This clone was seen just once. The genes are TRBV4-3 and TRBJ2-2; the D gene is possibly TRBD1 (6 bases). Germline V gives CDR1 LGHNA, CDR2 YSLEER. Trimming removed 0 bases from V and 6 bases from J, with 17 bases in between. CDR3 length: 17 amino acids. In nucleotides, the CDR3 is TGCGCCAGCAGCCAAGATCTAGGGGACAACTTGGCCGGGGAGCTGTTTTTT. As protein: CASSQDLGDNLAGELFF.

The rearrangement links TRBV5-1 to TRBJ1-1; 11 bases line up with TRBD1. CDR1 and CDR2 (germline): SGHRS, YFSETQ. CDR3 size: 18 residues. J gave up 3 bases and V 0 bases, and 10 bases lay outside the gene matches. CDR3 in DNA: TGCGCCAGCAGCTTGGCCACGGGACAGGGGGTAAGGTACACTGAAGCTTTCTTT. This sequence encodes CASSLATGQGVRYTEAFF. The complete variable domain, with remaining parts taken from reference TRBV5-1 and TRBJ1-1, reads KAGVTQTPRYLIKTRGQQVTLSCSPISGHRSVSWYQQTPGQGLQFLFEYFSETQRNKGNFPGRFSGRQFSNSRSEMNVSTLELGDSALYLCASSLATGQGVRYTEAFFGQGTRLTVV.

The rearrangement joins TRBV6-6 to TRBJ2-1; TRBD1 matches 7 bases. Germline lookup yields CDR1 MNHNY and CDR2 SVGAGI (reference sequence). The CDR3 sequence is 12 residues long. The J segment lost 8 bases and the V segment lost 7 bases, leaving 5 bases of the junction unmatched. The CDR3 protein is CASTRQGDEQFF. CDR3 nucleotide sequence: TGTGCCAGCACTAGACAGGGCGATGAGCAGTTCTTC.

V usage is TRBV4-1 and J usage is TRBJ2-1; 9 nucleotides line up with TRBD1. This CDR3 has 18 amino acids. Losses at the gene ends were 2 bases for V and 3 bases for J; bases not matched to a gene: 11. Germline loops: CDR1 MGHRA, CDR2 YSYEKL. The CDR3 DNA sequence: TGCGCCAGCAGCCAACCTACCCTCCGGGACAGGGTCTACAATGAGCAGTTCTTC. Its translation: CASSQPTLRDRVYNEQFF.

V gene TRBV13 combines with J gene TRBJ2-2; TRBD1 aligns across 8 bases. Germline loops: CDR1 PRHDT, CDR2 FYEKMQ (reference sequence). The CDR3 loop spans 15 amino acids. With V trimmed by 0 bases and J by 6 bases, 3 bases remained unmatched. The CDR3 reads CASSLGDRDSGELFF. The CDR3 DNA is TGTGCCAGCAGCTTAGGGGACAGGGATTCCGGGGAGCTGTTTTTT. Together with reference TRBV13 and TRBJ2-2, the CDR3 gives the full variable domain: AAGVIQSPRHLIKEKRETATLKCYPIPRHDTVYWYQQGPGQDPQFLISFYEKMQSDKGSIPDRFSAQQFSDYHSELNMSSLELGDSALYFCASSLGDRDSGELFFGEGSRLTVL.

This chain uses TRBV28 with TRBJ1-1; TRBD1 matches at 9 bases. Germline trimming cut 6 bases from V and 12 bases from J; bases unmatched to any gene: 14. Looked up from germline, CDR1 is MDHEN and CDR2 is SYDVKM. The CDR3 runs 14 residues. In nucleotides, the CDR3 is TGTGCCAGCAGGCCAGCTCTGGGACAGGGCGTACCTTTCTTT. Translated: CASRPALGQGVPFF.

V and J are TRBV7-2 and TRBJ2-3, with D maybe TRBD1 (6 bases). The V gene's germline CDR1 is SGHTA and CDR2 FQGNSA. The germline V and J ends were trimmed by 4 bases and 2 bases, with 13 bases remaining between them. The CDR3 extends over 15 amino acids. DNA for the CDR3: TGTGCCAGCAGCTCAACCGGGACACTCACAGATACGCAGTATTTT. The encoded protein is CASSSTGTLTDTQYF. The variable domain in full, completed from reference TRBV7-2 and TRBJ2-3, reads GAGVSQSPSNKVTEKGKDVELRCDPISGHTALYWYRQSLGQGLEFLIYFQGNSAPDKSGLPSDRFSAERTGGSVSTLTIQRTQQEDSAVYLCASSSTGTLTDTQYFGPGTRLTVL.